This T cell receptor (beta chain) was identified in a study of cytomegalovirus exposure and HLA in healthy donors. This clone has just one count. The junction does not match germline at one end; this may be a read error. Primers: 60 Vbeta forward and 13 Jbeta reverse. Clones were sequenced by immunoSEQ multiplex PCR, and TCRdb holds only the in-frame ones, with some missing. In the table there are about 59,000 clones, 75% to 85% of which are singletons. This CDR3 is 8 amino acids long. Per germline, CDR1 DFQATT and CDR2 SNEGSKA (reference sequence). The source material was PBMCs. This sequence originates from a human donor in good health. The chain is built from TRBV20-1 and TRBJ2-1, with 7 bases that match TRBD2. CDR3 bases: TGCAGTGCACAGGCGGGAGTCTTC. This sequence encodes CSAQAGVF.